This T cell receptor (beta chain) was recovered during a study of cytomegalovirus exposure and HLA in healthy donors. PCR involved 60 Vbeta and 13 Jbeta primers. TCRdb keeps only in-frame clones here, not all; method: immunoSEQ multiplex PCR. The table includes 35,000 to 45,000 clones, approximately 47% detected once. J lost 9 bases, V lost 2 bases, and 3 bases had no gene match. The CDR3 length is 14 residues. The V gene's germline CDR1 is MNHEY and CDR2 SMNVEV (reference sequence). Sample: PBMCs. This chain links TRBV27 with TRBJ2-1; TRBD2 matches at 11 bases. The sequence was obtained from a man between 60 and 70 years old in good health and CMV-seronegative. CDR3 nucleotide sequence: TGTGCCAGCAGTTTAAGGCTAGCGGGGGGTGAGCAGTTCTTC. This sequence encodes CASSLRLAGGEQFF.